This TCR beta chain was profiled in a study of graft-versus-host responses after intestinal transplantation. Study background: Transplant types were multivisceral, liver-intestinal, or isolated intestinal. Overall study findings and caveats: High graft-versus-host to host-versus-graft clonal ratios were seen in allografts of patients with graft-donor T cell macrochimerism.

Only in-frame clones appear in the TCRdb table, and some are missing; sequencing was by immunoSEQ multiplex PCR. This table has about 100,000 clones, 87% appearing once. This clone was detected only a few times. The antigen is undetermined. V gave up 6 bases and J gave up 0 bases, with 15 bases separating them. Per germline, CDR1 SEHNR and CDR2 FQNEAQ (reference sequence). The CDR3 is made up of 16 amino acids. Sequenced material: unstimulated CD4+ T cells sorted from spleen or lymph node cells, taken before transplant. The chain combines TRBV7-9 with TRBJ1-3; tentatively, D is TRBD1 (5 bases). The TCR originated in a human donor who was the organ donor for an intestinal transplant. The CDR3 loop is CASSLTGPVSGNTIYF. The CDR3, as DNA: TGTGCCAGCAGTCTCACAGGTCCCGTCTCTGGAAACACCATATATTTT.